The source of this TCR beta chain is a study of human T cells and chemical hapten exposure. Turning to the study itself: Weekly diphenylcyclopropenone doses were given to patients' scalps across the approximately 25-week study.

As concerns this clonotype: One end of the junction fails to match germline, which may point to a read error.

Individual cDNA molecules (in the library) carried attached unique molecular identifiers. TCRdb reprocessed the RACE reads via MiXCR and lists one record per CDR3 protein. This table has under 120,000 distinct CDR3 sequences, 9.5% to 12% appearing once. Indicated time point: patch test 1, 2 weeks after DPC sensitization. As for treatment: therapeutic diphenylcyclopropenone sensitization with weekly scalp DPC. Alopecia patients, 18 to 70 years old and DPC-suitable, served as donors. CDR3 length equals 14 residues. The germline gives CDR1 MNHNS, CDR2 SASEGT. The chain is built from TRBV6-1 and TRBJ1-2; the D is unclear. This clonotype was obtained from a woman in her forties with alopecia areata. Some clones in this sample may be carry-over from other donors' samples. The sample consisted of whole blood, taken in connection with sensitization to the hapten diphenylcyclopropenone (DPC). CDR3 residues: CASSEEIVIHGNTF. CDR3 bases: TGTGCCAGCAGTGAAGAAATAGTCATCCATGGCAACACCTTC.